The 7 T cell receptor beta chains presented below share a single source sample, sequenced in a study of T cell responses to AZD1222 COVID-19 vaccine. TCRdb keeps only in-frame clones here, not all; method: immunoSEQ multiplex PCR. The sample lists over 140,000 clones; 80% to 95% were seen once. This specimen consisted of peripheral blood, obtained 28 days after the second AZD1222 dose. The receptors here all came from an adult who received the AZD1222 COVID-19 vaccine.

The chain has TRBV5-5 and TRBJ2-2; the match to TRBD1 covers 7 bases. Trimming took 4 bases from V and 6 from J; bases not matched to a gene: 3. From germline, CDR1 is SGHKS and CDR2 YYEKEE (reference sequence). The CDR3 sequence is 13 residues long. CDR3 in amino acids: CASSGQGAGELFF. CDR3 in DNA: TGTGCCAGCAGCGGCCAGGGGGCCGGGGAGCTGTTTTTT.

This clone is a singleton in its sample. The chain joins TRBV28 to TRBJ1-3; D call uncertain. Germline lookup yields CDR1 MDHEN and CDR2 SYDVKM. The CDR3 has 14 residues. V was trimmed by 6 bases and J by 8 bases, leaving 17 bases between them. The chain's CDR3 is CASRRRFLGDTIYF. For the CDR3, the DNA is TGTGCCAGCAGGAGAAGGTTTTTGGGAGACACCATATATTTT.

This clone has just one count. The V call is TRBV28, the J call TRBJ1-1, with TRBD1 matching over 8 bases. The CDR3 totals 15 residues. J was trimmed by 4 bases and V by 8 bases; bases with no gene match: 12. CDR1 and CDR2 (germline): MDHEN, SYDVKM. CDR3 amino acids: CASGTPGQVITEAFF. The CDR3 nucleotides read TGTGCCAGCGGGACGCCGGGACAGGTAATCACTGAAGCTTTCTTT.

The chain has TRBV28 and TRBJ1-3; D is uncertain. Germline V gives CDR1 MDHEN, CDR2 SYDVKM. With 4 bases removed from V and 2 bases from J, the gap between germline ends came to 15 bases. CDR3 length equals 16 residues. CDR3 sequence: CASSSMAETAGNTIYF. The CDR3 coding sequence is TGTGCCAGCAGTTCCATGGCGGAAACGGCTGGAAACACCATATATTTT.

The chain carries TRBV28 and TRBJ2-7; 13 bases are shared with TRBD2. Germline values: CDR1 MDHEN, CDR2 SYDVKM. With V trimmed by 6 bases and J by 5 bases, 7 bases remained unmatched. CDR3 length: 15 amino acids. CDR3 in amino acids: CASSRTSGSINEQYF. DNA of the CDR3: TGTGCCAGCAGCCGGACTAGCGGGAGTATTAACGAGCAGTACTTC.

The V call is TRBV5-8, the J call TRBJ2-7; 10 bases map to TRBD2. The CDR3 sequence is 17 residues long. The germline V gene encodes CDR1 SGHTS and CDR2 YDEGEE. V lost 2 bases to trimming and J lost 0 bases; unmatched junction nucleotides: 8. The CDR3 reads CASSFKAGGISSYEQYF. The CDR3 nucleotides are TGTGCCAGCAGCTTTAAAGCGGGAGGGATTAGCTCCTACGAGCAGTACTTC. Variable domain in full (rest from reference TRBV5-8 and TRBJ2-7): EAGVTQSPTHLIKTRGQQATLRCSPISGHTSVYWYQQALGLGLQFLLWYDEGEERNRGNFPPRFSGRQFPNYSSELNVNALELEDSALYLCASSFKAGGISSYEQYFGPGTRLTVT.

The chain has TRBV18 and TRBJ1-6; D is unresolved. From germline, CDR1 is KGHSH and CDR2 LQKENI. The CDR3 is 15 residues long. Trimming left V 6 bases short and J 9 bases short, with 18 bases between. CDR3 DNA sequence: TGTGCCAGCTCTCGAAAGGAGGGCTCAGGTTCACCCCTCCACTTT. Amino acid sequence: CASSRKEGSGSPLHF.